The rows below give T cell receptor beta chains drawn from one sample of a study of beta chain features in type 1 diabetes. Only in-frame clones appear in the TCRdb table, and some are missing; sequencing was by immunoSEQ multiplex PCR. The table records 250,000 to 300,000 clones, less than 30% of them present only once. Sequencing was performed on naive CD4+ T cells from blood. Every receptor here comes from a woman in her thirties with type 1 diabetes. The conserved cysteine and the conserved F or W are not part of the CDR3 here. Fields, in order: clone size, V gene, CDR3 protein. Rows give clone size only sometimes, using once, few, many, or a class for an expanded clone.

-,TRBV19,ASSIVGQDNQPQH
few,TRBV13,ASSSTGHTQY
few,TRBV29-1,SAGTGEQPQH
-,TRBV28,ASVGGVNQPQH
-,TRBV18,ASSPLGQRSQPQH
few,TRBV30,AWTMSGSVDEQY
once,TRBV7-9,ASSTSSYEQY
-,TRBV7-6,ASSPGQGRNEQF
-,TRBV4-2,ASSPEGIRETQY
few,TRBV11-2,ASSLDQWATQY
few,TRBV18,ASSPNTAFYT
once,TRBV2,ASRWDRQTYEQY
few,TRBV4-1,ASSRAGLGFSEQY
few,TRBV7-9,ASSSQAGGQETQY
-,TRBV30,AWNRGGQPQH
-,TRBV5-4,ASSMGLAKNTGELF
-,TRBV29-1,SVRDRGPYEQY
few,TRBV6-5,ASSYRLNTEAF
few,TRBV7-2,ASSPGYGSYEQY
few,TRBV5-1,ASSFGTGGPEQY
-,TRBV30,AWGQGEPDQY
-,TRBV5-1,ASAGQGPIYEQY
-,TRBV5-6,ASSLAGTGQAYT
-,TRBV7-2,ASSLDRETQY
-,TRBV15,ATSRDKTYEQY
-,TRBV6-5,ASSYLRDYNEQF
-,TRBV28,ASRAGVNNEQF
few,TRBV30,AWNRRNTEAF
-,TRBV30,AWTPGRAADTQY
few,TRBV28,ASRTGTFAADEQF
-,TRBV18,ASSPTSGRGDEQY
few,TRBV9,ASSAGIRALNTEAF
-,TRBV19,ASSWTATSYGYT
-,TRBV15,ATSRDPGQGTAEAF
-,TRBV2,ASSPPGTSGIGEQF
-,TRBV4-1,ASSQFFRANEQF
-,TRBV4-1,ASSQRTRGYEQY
-,TRBV4-2,ASSQELAGNGKTQY
few,TRBV6-5,ASSSGTSGYNEQF
few,TRBV19,ASSDRDSSYGYT
-,TRBV7-2,ASSLRAGATYEQY
-,TRBV30,AWGRGDYGYT
few,TRBV30,AWSGQGVGYT
few,TRBV9,ASSPDRVDEQY
-,TRBV5-4,ASSNQAGGSYNEQF
-,TRBV18,ASSPVTGTNTEAF
-,TRBV9,ASSLRAGGAGELF
-,TRBV7-3,ASSSGTITDTQY
-,TRBV5-1,ASSPGQVDDQPQH
-,TRBV30,AWSQGGNQPQH
-,TRBV9,ASSVSGTGNQPQH
few,TRBV7-9,ASSLAGRAGYT
few,TRBV15,ATSRLEQSYT